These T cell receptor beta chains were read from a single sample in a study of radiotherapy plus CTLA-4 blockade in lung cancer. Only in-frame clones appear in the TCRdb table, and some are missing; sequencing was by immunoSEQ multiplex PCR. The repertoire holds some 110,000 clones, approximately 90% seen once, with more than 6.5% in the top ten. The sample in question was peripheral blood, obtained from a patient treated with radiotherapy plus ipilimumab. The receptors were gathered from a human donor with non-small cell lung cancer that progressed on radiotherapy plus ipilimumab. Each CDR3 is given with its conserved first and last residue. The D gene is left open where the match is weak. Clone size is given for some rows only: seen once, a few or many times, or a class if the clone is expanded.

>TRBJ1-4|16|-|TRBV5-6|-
CASSSRWTTRNEKLFF
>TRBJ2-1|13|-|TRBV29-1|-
CSVEIGRVNEQFF
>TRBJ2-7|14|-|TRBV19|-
CASSRQGGSYEQYF
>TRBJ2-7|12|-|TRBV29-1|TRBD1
CSVSTGPYEQYF
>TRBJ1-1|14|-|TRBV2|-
CASSRRGSGTEAFF
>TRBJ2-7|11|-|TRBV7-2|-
CASSLVGEQYF
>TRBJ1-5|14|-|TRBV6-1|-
CASSVEVGSQPQHF
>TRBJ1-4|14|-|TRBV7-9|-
CASSSRTTNEKLFF
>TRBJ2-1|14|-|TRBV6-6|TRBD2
CASTQRGAGDEQFF
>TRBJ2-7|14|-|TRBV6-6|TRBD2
CASRVAGVRGEQYF
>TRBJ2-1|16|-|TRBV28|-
CASSPIPGLTYNEQFF
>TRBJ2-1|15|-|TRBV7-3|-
CASSLNAGAYNEQFF
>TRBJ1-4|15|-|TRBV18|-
CASSPYGKENEKLFF
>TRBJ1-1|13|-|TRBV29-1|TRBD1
CSARTGTNTEAFF
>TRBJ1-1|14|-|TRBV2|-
CASTRESLNTEAFF
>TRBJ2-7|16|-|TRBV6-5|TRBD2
CASSYSSASGRYEQYF
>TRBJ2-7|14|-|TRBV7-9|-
CASSFSGISYEQYF
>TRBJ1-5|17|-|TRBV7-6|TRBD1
CASSLSTGGMGNQPQHF
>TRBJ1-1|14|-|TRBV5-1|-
CASSSLGDRAEAFF
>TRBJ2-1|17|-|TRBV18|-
CASSPSHMEGIYNEQFF
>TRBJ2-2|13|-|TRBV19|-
CASSSAGNGELFF
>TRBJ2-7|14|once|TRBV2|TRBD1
CASTPGQGVYEQYF
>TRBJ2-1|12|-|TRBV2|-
CASSARSNEQFF
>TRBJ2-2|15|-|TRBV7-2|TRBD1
CASGMGQVFTGELFF
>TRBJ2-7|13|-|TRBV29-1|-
CSVEDTPTEGQYF
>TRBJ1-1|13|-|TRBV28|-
CASSLGQGTEAFF
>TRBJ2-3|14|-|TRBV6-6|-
CASSYTEGSDTQYF
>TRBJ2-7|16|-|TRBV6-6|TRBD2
CASSYSRSGRAYEQYF
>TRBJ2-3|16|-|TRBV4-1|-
CASSPRAGLSTDTQYF
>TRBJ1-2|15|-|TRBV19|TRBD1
CASSIGRTGIYGYTF
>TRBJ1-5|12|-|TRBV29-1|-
CSVAGAGQPQHF
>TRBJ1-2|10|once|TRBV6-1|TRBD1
CAMGQQGYTF
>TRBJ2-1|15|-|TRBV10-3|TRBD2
CAISEPGLASSEQFF
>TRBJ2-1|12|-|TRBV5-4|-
CASSHKPEEQFF
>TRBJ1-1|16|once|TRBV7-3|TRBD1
CASSLWEGQGSTEAFF
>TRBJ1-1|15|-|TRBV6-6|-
CASSRARRPGTEAFF
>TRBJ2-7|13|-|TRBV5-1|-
CASSLPGDYEQYF
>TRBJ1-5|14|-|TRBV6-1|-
CASSEITGGGTQHF
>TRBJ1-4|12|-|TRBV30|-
CAWSRSGEKLFF
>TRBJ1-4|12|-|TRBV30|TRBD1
CATGATNEKLFF
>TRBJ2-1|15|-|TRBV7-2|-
CASSLQGGNNNEQFF